This section outlines one T cell receptor (beta chain) sequence together with its context. What it binds is not known. RNA totalling about 0.5 to 1 ug underwent reverse transcription with random hexamers. TCRdb reprocessed the immunoSEQ multiplex PCR reads via MiXCR and lists one record per CDR3 protein. The profile shows roughly 89,000 distinct CDR3 sequences, about 96% of them singletons. This CDR3 contains 14 residues. From germline, CDR1 is DFQATT and CDR2 SNEGSKA (reference sequence). After removal of 4 bases from V and 4 bases from J, the junction contained 8 bases not matched to a gene. This record comes from a study of CD8 T cells in Susac syndrome. Study-wide background: Patients with Susac syndrome had blood drawn and were at that point therapy-naive, on corticosteroids, or on intravenous immunoglobulin alone.

General observations from the study: CD8+ clonal expansion in Susac peaked in TEMRA cells and active patients.

Material: CD8+ T cells from PBMCs. The J gene is TRBJ2-7, the V gene TRBV20-1; 9 bases match TRBD1. The origin of this receptor is a human donor with Susac syndrome. The CDR3 sequence: CSATDRGSLYEQYV. In nucleotides, the CDR3 is TGCAGTGCTACGGACAGGGGTTCTTTATACGAGCAGTACGTC.